This T cell receptor (beta chain) was identified in a study of blood T cell repertoires in COVID-19. With V trimmed by 4 bases and J by 2 bases, 9 bases remained unmatched. This CDR3 is 17 amino acids long. CDR1 SGHVS and CDR2 FNYEAQ come from the germline V gene. Sequencing used immunoSEQ multiplex PCR; TCRdb keeps in-frame clones, though not all of them. The sample has a few hundred thousand clones; approximately 90% are singletons. This chain connects TRBV7-6 to TRBJ2-1; 9 bases agree with TRBD1. This clonotype was obtained from a woman aged 18-29 years who had recovered from COVID-19. The source material was PBMCs or T cells enriched from blood (not recorded which). The CDR3 sequence is CASSSFTGTGTYNEQFF. The DNA of the CDR3 is TGTGCCAGCAGCTCGTTTACCGGGACAGGGACCTACAATGAGCAGTTCTTC.